These T cell receptor beta chains were read from a single sample in a study of metastatic and nonmetastatic thyroid tumors. Via MiXCR, TCRdb re-called the PCR reads. Altogether about 27,000 clones are present, 16% being singletons, with the ten largest covering about 6%. Input material: blood. These TCRs come from a male donor with papillary thyroid cancer or a benign thyroid nodule (not recorded which). Some clones in this sample may be carry-over from other donors' samples. The CDR3 runs from the conserved cysteine through the conserved F or W. D genes are given only for firm matches. Only some rows state a clone size, as once, few, many or a class for expanded clones.

CDR3 protein	CDR3 DNA	clone size	V gene	J gene	D gene	CDR3 length
CASSPGLAGEETQYF	TGCGCCAGTAGCCCCGGACTAGCGGGAGAAGAGACCCAGTACTTC	many	TRBV10-1	TRBJ2-5	TRBD2	15
CSVGGTLGGAPSSSFTDTQYF	TGCAGTGTAGGCGGTACCCTCGGGGGGGCTCCGTCGAGCTCTTTCACAGATACGCAGTATTTT	few	TRBV20-1	TRBJ2-3	TRBD2	21
CASSSIGGAGNQPQHF	TGTGCCAGCAGTTCTATTGGGGGGGCGGGCAATCAGCCCCAGCATTTT	many	TRBV12-3/TRBV12-4	TRBJ1-5	.	16
CASSIFPGATYEQYF	TGTGCCAGTAGTATCTTTCCAGGGGCAACCTACGAGCAGTACTTC	many	TRBV19	TRBJ2-7	.	15
CSARGGPGYEQFF	TGCAGTGCTAGAGGGGGGCCGGGCTATGAGCAGTTCTTC	many	TRBV20-1	TRBJ2-1	.	13
CASSFQSYYYNEQFF	TGTGCCAGCAGTTTCCAGTCCTATTACTACAATGAGCAGTTCTTC	.	TRBV12-3/TRBV12-4	TRBJ2-1	.	15
CASSLYTESSYEQYF	TGTGCCAGCAGTTTATACACCGAGAGCTCCTACGAGCAGTACTTC	many	TRBV28	TRBJ2-7	.	15
CASSLDPGGGGYTF	TGCGCCAGCAGCTTGGACCCAGGGGGCGGTGGCTACACCTTC	few	TRBV5-1	TRBJ1-2	TRBD1	14
CSAPSTAAAYGYTF	TGCAGTGCTCCGTCGACGGCGGCGGCCTATGGCTACACCTTC	many	TRBV20-1	TRBJ1-2	.	14
CASSTEGAQNYGYTF	TGCGCCAGCAGCACCGAGGGCGCCCAAAACTATGGCTACACCTTC	many	TRBV5-1	TRBJ1-2	.	15
CSSSPSTGSYEQYF	TGTTCCAGCAGCCCCTCGACAGGGTCCTACGAGCAGTACTTC	few	TRBV6-4	TRBJ2-7	TRBD1	14
CASRRGTEAFF	TGTGCCAGCAGGAGGGGGACTGAAGCTTTCTTT	many	TRBV6-1	TRBJ1-1	.	11
CASSLLPGFYNEQFF	TGTGCCAGCAGCCTTCTTCCAGGGTTCTACAATGAGCAGTTCTTC	many	TRBV11-2	TRBJ2-1	.	15
CASSLVGPDYEQYF	TGTGCCAGCAGCTTAGTGGGGCCGGACTACGAGCAGTACTTC	many	TRBV7-2	TRBJ2-7	.	14
CASSLGAAGLAETQYF	TGTGCCAGCAGCTTAGGGGCTGCGGGACTAGCGGAGACCCAGTACTTC	many	TRBV7-3	TRBJ2-5	TRBD2	16
CAISERTASNQPQHF	TGTGCCATCAGTGAGCGCACAGCTAGCAATCAGCCCCAGCATTTT	many	TRBV10-3	TRBJ1-5	.	15
CATSDGGTDTQYF	TGTGCCACCAGTGACGGGGGGACAGATACGCAGTATTTT	many	TRBV24-1	TRBJ2-3	TRBD2	13
CASSNQGESETQYF	TGTGCCAGCAGTAACCAGGGCGAGAGCGAGACCCAGTACTTC	few	TRBV28	TRBJ2-5	.	14
CASSPLPGEGSPLHF	TGTGCCAGCAGCCCTCTCCCAGGGGAGGGTTCACCCCTCCACTTT	many	TRBV11-2	TRBJ1-6	.	15
CASRQQGGANEKLFF	TGTGCCAGCAGACAACAGGGGGGAGCTAATGAAAAACTGTTTTTT	many	TRBV2	TRBJ1-4	TRBD1	15
CASSYTQGVGDTQYF	TGTGCCAGCAGTTACACCCAGGGTGTAGGGGATACCCAGTATTTT	few	TRBV6-2/TRBV6-3	TRBJ2-3	.	15
CASRPGVTGELFF	TGCGCCAGTCGACCAGGGGTCACCGGGGAGCTGTTTTTT	many	TRBV10-1	TRBJ2-2	.	13
CSAQTSGTGELFF	TGCAGTGCCCAGACTAGCGGCACCGGGGAGCTGTTTTTT	many	TRBV20-1	TRBJ2-2	TRBD2	13
CASSLGRANYGYTF	TGTGCCAGCAGCTTAGGGAGGGCCAACTATGGCTACACCTTC	many	TRBV7-9	TRBJ1-2	.	14
CASSFKAGYDTDTQYF	TGTGCCAGCAGTTTTAAGGCGGGATACGACACAGATACGCAGTATTTT	.	TRBV28	TRBJ2-3	.	16
CASSQIEREEWYF	TGTGCCAGCAGCCAAATCGAGAGGGAGGAGTGGTATTTT	many	TRBV3-1	TRBJ2-3	.	13
CANLMEGSETQYF	TGTGCCAACCTGATGGAGGGGTCAGAGACCCAGTACTTC	few	TRBV6-1	TRBJ2-5	.	13
CASPQTSYYEQYF	TGTGCCAGCCCCCAAACTAGTTACTACGAGCAGTACTTC	medium-sized	TRBV25-1	TRBJ2-7	.	13